The 22 T cell receptor beta chains below were found in one sample sequenced in a study of cytomegalovirus exposure and HLA in healthy donors. This PCR relied on a set of 60 Vbeta primers and 13 Jbeta primers. This table comes from immunoSEQ multiplex PCR, and its TCRdb copy is limited to in-frame clones, with some not included. The repertoire includes 100,000 to 150,000 clones, approximately 90% of them detected once, and roughly 5% sits in the top ten. Sequenced material: PBMCs. The source of these receptors is a young woman in good health and CMV-seronegative.

This sequence joins TRBV27 and TRBJ2-1; D perhaps matches TRBD2 (6 bases). CDR1 and CDR2 from the germline V gene are MNHEY and SMNVEV (reference sequence). With 6 bases removed from V and 9 bases from J, the gap between germline ends came to 18 bases. The CDR3 loop spans 14 amino acids. The CDR3 nucleotides read TGTGCCAGCAGGCGGGCTACCAGGAGGGGTGAGCAGTTCTTC. It codes for CASRRATRRGEQFF.

Note on this clone: Within the sample, other DNA sequences also encode this same CDR3. The chain links TRBV5-6 to TRBJ2-7; 7 bases are a match to TRBD2. V trimming: 0 bases; J trimming: 3 bases; junction bases outside the gene matches: 3. CDR3 length: 14 residues. Germline V gives CDR1 SGHDT, CDR2 YYEEEE. This CDR3 reads CASSLGAGYYEQYF. DNA of the CDR3: TGTGCCAGCAGCTTGGGAGCGGGGTACTACGAGCAGTACTTC.

The J gene is TRBJ2-5, the V gene TRBV14; TRBD2 is a possible D gene (6 bases). There are 12 residues in the CDR3. Germline-derived CDR1 and CDR2 are SGHDN and FVKESK. Trimming removed 7 bases at V and 5 bases at J, with 11 bases between. In DNA, the CDR3 is TGTGCCAGCACCAGGAGGGTGGAGACCCAGTACTTC. It translates to CASTRRVETQYF.

The chain couples TRBV9 to TRBJ1-4; a possible D gene is TRBD1 (5 bases). Trimming removed 0 bases at V and 4 bases at J, with 10 bases between. Germline CDR1 and CDR2: SGDLS and YYNGEE. This CDR3 region has 15 residues. The CDR3 DNA reads as TGTGCCAGCAGCGTAGGGGGCGAGTATAATGAAAAACTGTTTTTT. Translating gives CASSVGGEYNEKLFF. The full variable domain, completed using reference TRBV9 and TRBJ1-4, is DSGVTQTPKHLITATGQRVTLRCSPRSGDLSVYWYQQSLDQGLQFLIQYYNGEERAKGNILERFSAQQFPDLHSELNLSSLELGDSALYFCASSVGGEYNEKLFFGSGTQLSVL.

This chain uses TRBV7-9 with TRBJ2-1; TRBD1 agrees at 8 bases. The germline CDR1 and CDR2 sequences are SEHNR and FQNEAQ (reference sequence). Germline trimming cut 6 bases from V and 4 bases from J; bases unmatched to any gene: 14. The CDR3 runs to 17 residues. The chain's CDR3 is CASRQAWGTGLYNEQFF. For the CDR3, the DNA is TGTGCCAGCAGGCAAGCTTGGGGGACAGGATTATACAATGAGCAGTTCTTC.

The rearrangement joins TRBV10-3 to TRBJ2-3; 7 nucleotides agree with TRBD2. Unmatched junction bases numbered 4, after V lost 3 bases and J lost 1 base. Germline V gives CDR1 ENHRY, CDR2 SYGVKD. This CDR3 contains 15 residues. CDR3 coding DNA: TGTGCCATCAGTGATCAGGGAGGGGGCACAGATACGCAGTATTTT. Encoded protein: CAISDQGGGTDTQYF.

The J gene is TRBJ2-1, the V gene TRBV9; TRBD2 aligns across 16 bases. The germline V gene has CDR1 SGDLS and CDR2 YYNGEE. The V segment lost 4 bases and the J segment 5 bases; nucleotides outside the gene matches: 6. The CDR3 spans 17 residues. This CDR3 reads CASSLGGLAGGNNEQFF. The CDR3 nucleotides read TGTGCCAGCAGCCTGGGGGGACTAGCGGGGGGGAACAATGAGCAGTTCTTC.

This clone showed up just a few times. V gene TRBV11-1 combines with J gene TRBJ1-1; D not certain. V gave up 4 bases and J gave up 0 bases, with 9 bases separating them. Germline CDR1 is SGHAT and CDR2 is FQDESV (reference sequence). The CDR3 spans 14 residues. The CDR3 DNA reads as TGTGCCAGCAGCTCCCAGGTCATGAACACTGAAGCTTTCTTT. It translates to CASSSQVMNTEAFF.

CDR3 region: CSVDGPDTQYF. The DNA for the CDR3 is TGCAGCGTTGACGGTCCGGATACGCAGTATTTT. V gene TRBV29-1 combines with J gene TRBJ2-3, with D unclear. This CDR3 region has 11 residues. In germline, CDR1 is SQVTM, CDR2 ANQGSEA. Trimming shortened V by 3 bases and J by 6 bases, and 7 bases separated the two germline ends.

CDR3 loop: CASSSHRVREQYF. The CDR3 DNA is TGTGCCAGCAGTTCTCACAGGGTGCGCGAGCAGTACTTC. The genes are TRBV27 and TRBJ2-7; a weak D match, TRBD1 (6 bases). CDR1 and CDR2 from the germline V gene are MNHEY and SMNVEV (reference sequence). V was shortened by 4 bases and J by 6 bases, with 13 bases between the two germline ends. This CDR3 is 13 amino acids long.

The V call is TRBV19, the J call TRBJ2-6; possible D gene TRBD2, 6 bases. Per the germline V gene, CDR1 is LNHDA and CDR2 is SQIVND (reference sequence). The V end was cut by 5 bases, the J end by 1 base, with 15 bases between. The CDR3 contains 17 residues. The CDR3 is CASSPIGGKSGANVLTF. The CDR3 DNA follows: TGTGCCAGTAGTCCTATCGGCGGGAAGTCTGGGGCCAACGTCCTGACTTTC.

V gene TRBV30 combines with J gene TRBJ1-4; a possible D gene is TRBD1 (6 bases). Germline CDR1 GTSNPN, CDR2 SVGIG (reference sequence). The germline V and J ends were trimmed by 0 bases and 6 bases, with 17 bases remaining between them. This CDR3 contains 16 residues. The CDR3 region has the DNA TGTGCCTGGAGTGTACTAGGGGGGGCGGTTTATGAAAAACTGTTTTTT. It specifies CAWSVLGGAVYEKLFF.

The rearrangement links TRBV28 to TRBJ2-7; TRBD1 agrees at 7 bases. The CDR3 length is 14 residues. Per the germline V gene, CDR1 is MDHEN and CDR2 is SYDVKM. The V gene end was trimmed by 5 bases and the J gene end by 2 bases; junction bases not matched to a gene: 6. The CDR3 DNA reads as TGTGCCAGCAGTGGGTACAGGGGCGCCTACGAGCAGTACTTC. It specifies CASSGYRGAYEQYF.

The V gene is TRBV5-4, the J gene TRBJ2-2; 10 bases match TRBD1. This CDR3 comprises 13 residues. Germline CDR1 and CDR2: SGHNT and YYREEE (reference sequence). V dropped 4 bases and J dropped 6; count of bases not matched to a gene: 0. CDR3 nucleotide sequence: TGTGCCAGCAGCGACAGGGGGCCCGGGGAGCTGTTTTTT. It specifies CASSDRGPGELFF.

This clone was detected once. This rearrangement joins TRBV6-6 to TRBJ2-2, with D maybe TRBD2 (6 bases). Trimming shortened V by 5 bases and J by 3 bases, and 7 bases separated the two germline ends. Germline V gene data show CDR1 as MNHNY and CDR2 as SVGAGI (reference sequence). This CDR3 contains 13 residues. DNA for the CDR3: TGTGCCAGCAGTCCGGGGGACACCGGGGAGCTGTTTTTT. This translates into CASSPGDTGELFF.

Here the CDR3 reads CATSGGTGGYTGELFF. The CDR3 DNA sequence: TGTGCCACCAGCGGAGGGACAGGGGGCTACACCGGGGAGCTGTTTTTT. The V and J genes are TRBV10-3 and TRBJ2-2; 12 bases are a match to TRBD1. CDR1 is ENHRY, CDR2 SYGVKD, per germline. The length of the CDR3 is 16 residues. With 10 bases clipped from V and 3 bases from J, the junction kept 9 bases outside the gene matches.

The chain employs TRBV13 and TRBJ1-2, with D possibly being TRBD1 (5 bases). The CDR3 is 17 amino acids. V shed 0 bases and J shed 4 bases, with 18 bases lying between them. CDR1 and CDR2 from the germline V gene are PRHDT and FYEKMQ (reference sequence). The CDR3 sequence: CASSLGLVREAVYGYTF. CDR3 nucleotide sequence: TGTGCCAGCAGCTTAGGCCTCGTCAGGGAAGCCGTCTATGGCTACACCTTC.

The rearrangement joins TRBV7-2 to TRBJ1-5; D unclear. Germline V gives CDR1 SGHTA, CDR2 FQGNSA. Trimming pared 1 base from V and 2 bases from J, leaving 9 bases between. CDR3 size: 15 residues. The CDR3 protein is CASSLEARGNQPQHF. The CDR3 DNA sequence: TGTGCCAGCAGCTTAGAAGCCCGTGGCAATCAGCCCCAGCATTTT.

The chain couples TRBV19 to TRBJ1-6, with D possibly being TRBD1 (5 bases). The CDR3 runs to 14 residues. Germline loops: CDR1 LNHDA, CDR2 SQIVND (reference sequence). V lost 7 bases to trimming and J lost 9 bases, with 16 bases between them. The CDR3 protein is CASTPSAGISPLHF. The DNA for the CDR3 is TGTGCCAGTACCCCCTCGGCAGGGATTTCACCCCTCCACTTT.

This clone was seen more than once but under ten times. This chain uses TRBV6-1 with TRBJ1-6; 7 bases map to TRBD1. From germline, CDR1 is MNHNS and CDR2 SASEGT. CDR3 length equals 15 residues. V shed 10 bases and J 9 bases; nucleotides not matched to a gene: 15. The DNA for the CDR3 is TGTGCCATTTCCCTGGACAGGATTCCCAGTTCACCCCTCCACTTT. It specifies CAISLDRIPSSPLHF.

J is TRBJ2-1 and V is TRBV4-1; 9 nucleotides agree with TRBD2. CDR3 length: 17 residues. Per the germline V gene, CDR1 is MGHRA and CDR2 is YSYEKL. V lost 4 bases, J lost 4 bases, and 11 bases stayed unmatched. CDR3 nucleotide sequence: TGCGCCAGCAGCCCAAAACTATTAGCGGGGGCTTACAATGAGCAGTTCTTC. Translated, it gives CASSPKLLAGAYNEQFF.

This clone was counted once. The genes are TRBV27 and TRBJ1-4, with 8 nucleotides matching TRBD1. V shed 4 bases and J 8 bases; nucleotides not matched to a gene: 6. The CDR3 length is 14 residues. In germline, CDR1 is MNHEY, CDR2 SMNVEV (reference sequence). In DNA, the CDR3 is TGTGCCAGCAGTTCGGACAGGGTGGGGGAAAAACTGTTTTTT. Translating gives CASSSDRVGEKLFF.